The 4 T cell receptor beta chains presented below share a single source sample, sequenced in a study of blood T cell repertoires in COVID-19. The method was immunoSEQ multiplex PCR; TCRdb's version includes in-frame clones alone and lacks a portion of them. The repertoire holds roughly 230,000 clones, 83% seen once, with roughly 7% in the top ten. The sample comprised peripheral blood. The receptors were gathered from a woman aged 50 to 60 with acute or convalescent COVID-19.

As DNA, the CDR3 is TGTGCCAGCAGCCAAAAATACGGCTCTGGGGCCAACGTCCTGACTTTC. Translating it yields CASSQKYGSGANVLTF. This sequence joins TRBV16 and TRBJ2-6; D gene unclear. CDR1 is KGHSY, CDR2 FQNENV, per germline. The CDR3 is 16 amino acids. V shed 2 bases and J shed 0 bases, with 8 bases lying between them. The full variable domain, its missing parts supplied by reference TRBV16 and TRBJ2-6, is GEEVAQTPKHLVRGEGQKAKLYCAPIKGHSYVFWYQQVLKNEFKFLISFQNENVFDETGMPKERFSAKCLPNSPCSLEIQATKLEDSAVYFCASSQKYGSGANVLTFGAGSRLTVL.

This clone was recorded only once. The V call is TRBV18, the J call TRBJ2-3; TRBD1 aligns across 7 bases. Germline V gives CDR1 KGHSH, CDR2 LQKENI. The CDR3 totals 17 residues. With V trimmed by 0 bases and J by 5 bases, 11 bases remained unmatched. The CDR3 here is CASSPPVRQGLGDTQYF. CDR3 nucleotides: TGTGCCAGCTCACCACCGGTCCGACAGGGATTAGGAGATACGCAGTATTTT.

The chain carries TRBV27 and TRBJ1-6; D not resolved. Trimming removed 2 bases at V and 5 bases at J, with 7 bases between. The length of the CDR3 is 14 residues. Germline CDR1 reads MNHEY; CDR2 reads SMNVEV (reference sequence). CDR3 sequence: CASSLVTHNSPLHF. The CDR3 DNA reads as TGTGCCAGCAGTTTAGTTACTCATAATTCACCCCTCCACTTT.

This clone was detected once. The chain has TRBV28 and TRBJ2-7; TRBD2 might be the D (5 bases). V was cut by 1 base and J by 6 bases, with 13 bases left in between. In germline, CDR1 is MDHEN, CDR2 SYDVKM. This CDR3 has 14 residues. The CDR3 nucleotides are TGTGCCAGCAGTTTATCTGTGGTAGGGAGCGAGCAGTACTTC. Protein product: CASSLSVVGSEQYF.